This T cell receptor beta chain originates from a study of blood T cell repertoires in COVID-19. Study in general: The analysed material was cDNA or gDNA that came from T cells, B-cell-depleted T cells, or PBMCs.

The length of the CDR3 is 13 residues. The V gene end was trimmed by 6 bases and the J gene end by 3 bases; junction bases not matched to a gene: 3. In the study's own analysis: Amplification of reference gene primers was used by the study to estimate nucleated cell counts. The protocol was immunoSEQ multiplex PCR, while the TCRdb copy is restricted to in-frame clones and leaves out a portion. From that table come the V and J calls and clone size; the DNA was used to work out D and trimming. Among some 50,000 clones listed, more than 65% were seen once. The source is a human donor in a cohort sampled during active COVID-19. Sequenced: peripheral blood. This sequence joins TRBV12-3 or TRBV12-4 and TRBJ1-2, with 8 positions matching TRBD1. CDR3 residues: CASRPTGDYGYTF. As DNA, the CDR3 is TGTGCCAGCAGACCGACAGGGGACTATGGCTACACCTTC.